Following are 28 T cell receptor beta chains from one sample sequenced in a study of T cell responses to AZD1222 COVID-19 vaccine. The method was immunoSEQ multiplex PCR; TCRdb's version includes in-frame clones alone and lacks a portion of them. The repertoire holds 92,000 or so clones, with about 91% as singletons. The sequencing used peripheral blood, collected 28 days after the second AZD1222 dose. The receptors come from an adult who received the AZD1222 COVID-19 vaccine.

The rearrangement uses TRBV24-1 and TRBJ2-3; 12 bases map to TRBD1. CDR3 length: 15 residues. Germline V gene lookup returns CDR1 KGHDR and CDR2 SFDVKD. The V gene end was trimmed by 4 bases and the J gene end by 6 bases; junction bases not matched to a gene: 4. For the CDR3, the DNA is TGTGCCACCAGTGACCGGGACAGGGGGCTCGATACGCAGTATTTT. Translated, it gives CATSDRDRGLDTQYF.

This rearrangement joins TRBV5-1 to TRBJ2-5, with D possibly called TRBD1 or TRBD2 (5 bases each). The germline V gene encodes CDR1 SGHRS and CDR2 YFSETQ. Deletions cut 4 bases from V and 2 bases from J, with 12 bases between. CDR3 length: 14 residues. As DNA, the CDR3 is TGCGCCAGCAGCGCAGGGACGGGTCAAGAGACCCAGTACTTC. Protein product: CASSAGTGQETQYF.

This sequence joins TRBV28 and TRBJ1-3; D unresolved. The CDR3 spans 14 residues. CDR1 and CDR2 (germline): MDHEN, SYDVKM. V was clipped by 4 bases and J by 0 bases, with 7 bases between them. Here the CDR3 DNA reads TGTGCCAGCAGTTACCGGGACTCTGGAAACACCATATATTTT. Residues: CASSYRDSGNTIYF.

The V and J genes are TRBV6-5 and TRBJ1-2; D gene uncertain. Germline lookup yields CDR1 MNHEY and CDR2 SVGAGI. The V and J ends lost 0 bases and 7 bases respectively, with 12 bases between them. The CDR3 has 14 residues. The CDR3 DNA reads TGTGCCAGCAGTTACTCTCGGGTTTTCGGTGGCTACACCTTC. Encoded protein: CASSYSRVFGGYTF.

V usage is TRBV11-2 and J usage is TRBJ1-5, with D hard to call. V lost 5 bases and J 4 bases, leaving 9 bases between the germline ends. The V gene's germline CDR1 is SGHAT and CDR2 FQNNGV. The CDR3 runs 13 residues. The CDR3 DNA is TGTGCCAGCAGCGTTGGTAGAAATCAGCCCCAGCATTTT. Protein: CASSVGRNQPQHF.

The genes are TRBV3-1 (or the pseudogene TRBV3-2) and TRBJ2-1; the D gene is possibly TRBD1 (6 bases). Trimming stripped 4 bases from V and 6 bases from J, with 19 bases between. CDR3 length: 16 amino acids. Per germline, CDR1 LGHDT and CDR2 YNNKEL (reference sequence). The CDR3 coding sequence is TGTGCCAGCAGCCCCAGATGGGGGCTTTCGGCCAATGAGCAGTTCTTC. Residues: CASSPRWGLSANEQFF.

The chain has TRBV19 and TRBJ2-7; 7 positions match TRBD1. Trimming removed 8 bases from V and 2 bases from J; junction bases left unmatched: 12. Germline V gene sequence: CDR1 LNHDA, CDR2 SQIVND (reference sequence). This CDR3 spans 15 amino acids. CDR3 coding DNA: TGTGCCAGTGCTAAGGGACAGAAAGATACCTACGAGCAGTACTTC. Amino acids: CASAKGQKDTYEQYF.

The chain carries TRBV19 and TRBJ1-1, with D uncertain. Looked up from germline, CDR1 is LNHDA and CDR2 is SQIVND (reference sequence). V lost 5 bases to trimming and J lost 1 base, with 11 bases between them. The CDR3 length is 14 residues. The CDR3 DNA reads TGTGCCAGTAGTTCGGGTGTGCGGAACACTGAAGCTTTCTTT. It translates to CASSSGVRNTEAFF.

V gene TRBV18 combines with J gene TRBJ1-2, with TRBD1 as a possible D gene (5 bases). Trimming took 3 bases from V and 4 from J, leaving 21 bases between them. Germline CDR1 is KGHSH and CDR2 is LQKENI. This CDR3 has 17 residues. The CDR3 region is CASSPWGRLESSYGYTF. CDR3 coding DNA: TGTGCCAGCTCACCGTGGGGCAGGTTAGAATCTTCCTATGGCTACACCTTC.

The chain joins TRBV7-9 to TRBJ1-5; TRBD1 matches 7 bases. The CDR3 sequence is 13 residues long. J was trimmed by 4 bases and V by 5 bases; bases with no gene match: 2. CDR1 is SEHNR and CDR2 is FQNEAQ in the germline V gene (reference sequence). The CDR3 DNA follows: TGTGCCAGCAGCCCACAGGGGAATCAGCCCCAGCATTTT. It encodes CASSPQGNQPQHF.

For the CDR3, the DNA is TGTGCCAGCAGCCGACAGGGGAGGACTGAAGCTTTCTTT. Translating it yields CASSRQGRTEAFF. The genes are TRBV6-5 and TRBJ1-1; 8 bases line up with TRBD1. This CDR3 contains 13 residues. Germline assignment: CDR1 MNHEY and CDR2 SVGAGI. J gave up 5 bases and V 6 bases, and 5 bases lay outside the gene matches.

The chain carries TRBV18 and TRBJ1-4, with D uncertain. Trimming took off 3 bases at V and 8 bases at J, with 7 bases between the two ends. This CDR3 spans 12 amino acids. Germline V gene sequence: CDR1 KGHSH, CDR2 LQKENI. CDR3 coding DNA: TGTGCCAGCTCACCCGCAGACGAAAAACTGTTTTTT. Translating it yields CASSPADEKLFF.

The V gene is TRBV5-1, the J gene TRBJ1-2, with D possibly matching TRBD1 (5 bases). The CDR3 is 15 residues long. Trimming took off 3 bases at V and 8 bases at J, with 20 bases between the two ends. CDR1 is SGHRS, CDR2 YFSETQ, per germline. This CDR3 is CASSSITSGVRGYTF. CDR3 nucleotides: TGCGCCAGCAGCTCCATAACGTCGGGGGTCCGGGGCTACACCTTC.

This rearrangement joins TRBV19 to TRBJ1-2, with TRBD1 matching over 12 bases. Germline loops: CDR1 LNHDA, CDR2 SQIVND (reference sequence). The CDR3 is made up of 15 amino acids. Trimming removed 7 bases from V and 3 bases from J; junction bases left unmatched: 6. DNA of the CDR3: TGTGCCAGTATTTACGGGACAGGGGGCGACTATGGCTACACCTTC. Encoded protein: CASIYGTGGDYGYTF.

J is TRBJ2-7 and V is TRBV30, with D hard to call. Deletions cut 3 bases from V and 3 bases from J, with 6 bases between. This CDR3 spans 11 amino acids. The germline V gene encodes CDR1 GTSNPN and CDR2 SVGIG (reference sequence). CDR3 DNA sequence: TGTGCCTGGAGAGCTGTCTACGAGCAGTACTTC. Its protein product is CAWRAVYEQYF.

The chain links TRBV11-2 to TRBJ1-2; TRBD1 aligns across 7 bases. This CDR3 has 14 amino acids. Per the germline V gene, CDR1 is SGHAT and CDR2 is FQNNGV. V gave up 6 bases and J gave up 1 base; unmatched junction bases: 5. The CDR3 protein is CASSQTGRNYGYTF. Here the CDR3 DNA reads TGTGCCAGCAGTCAGACAGGGCGTAACTATGGCTACACCTTC.

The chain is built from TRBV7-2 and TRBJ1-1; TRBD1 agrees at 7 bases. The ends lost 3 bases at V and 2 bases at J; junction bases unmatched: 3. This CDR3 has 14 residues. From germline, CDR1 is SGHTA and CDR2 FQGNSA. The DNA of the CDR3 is TGTGCCAGCAGCTTGACAGGGTTAAACACTGAAGCTTTCTTT. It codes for CASSLTGLNTEAFF.

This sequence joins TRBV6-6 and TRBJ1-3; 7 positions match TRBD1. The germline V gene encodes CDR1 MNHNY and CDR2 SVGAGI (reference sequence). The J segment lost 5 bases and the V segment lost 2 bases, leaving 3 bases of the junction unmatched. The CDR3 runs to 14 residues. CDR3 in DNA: TGTGCCAGCAGTTACCCGACAGGGAGAAACACCATATATTTT. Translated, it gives CASSYPTGRNTIYF.

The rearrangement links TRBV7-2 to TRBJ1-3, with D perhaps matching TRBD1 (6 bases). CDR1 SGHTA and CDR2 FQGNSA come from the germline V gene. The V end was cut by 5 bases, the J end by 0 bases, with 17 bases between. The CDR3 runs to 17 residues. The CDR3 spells CASSLGGGQSSGNTIYF. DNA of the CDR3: TGTGCCAGCAGCCTAGGGGGGGGGCAGAGCTCTGGAAACACCATATATTTT.

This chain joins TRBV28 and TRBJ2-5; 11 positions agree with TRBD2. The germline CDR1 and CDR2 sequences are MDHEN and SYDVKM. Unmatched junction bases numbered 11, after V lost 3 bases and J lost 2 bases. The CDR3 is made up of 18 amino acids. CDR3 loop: CASSFRASGGFFQETQYF. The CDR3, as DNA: TGTGCCAGCAGTTTTAGGGCTAGCGGGGGGTTTTTTCAAGAGACCCAGTACTTC.

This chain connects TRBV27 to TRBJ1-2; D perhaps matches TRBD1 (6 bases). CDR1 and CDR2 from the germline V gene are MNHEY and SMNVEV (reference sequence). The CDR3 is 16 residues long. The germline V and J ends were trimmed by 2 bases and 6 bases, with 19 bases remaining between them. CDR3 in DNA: TGTGCCAGCAGTTTAGATAAGTTTTGGGACATAAATGGCTACACCTTC. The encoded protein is CASSLDKFWDINGYTF.

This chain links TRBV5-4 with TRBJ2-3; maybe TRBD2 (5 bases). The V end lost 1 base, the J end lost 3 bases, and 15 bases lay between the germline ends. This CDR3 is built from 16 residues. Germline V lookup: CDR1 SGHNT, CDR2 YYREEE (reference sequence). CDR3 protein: CASSLYEGTRTDTQYF. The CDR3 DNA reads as TGTGCCAGCAGCTTGTATGAAGGAACTAGAACAGATACGCAGTATTTT.

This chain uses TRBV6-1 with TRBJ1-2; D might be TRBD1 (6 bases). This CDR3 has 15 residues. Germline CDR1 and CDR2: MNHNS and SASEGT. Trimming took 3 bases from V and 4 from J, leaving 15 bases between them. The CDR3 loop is CASSDSGQSVYGYTF. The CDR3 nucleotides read TGTGCCAGCAGTGATAGCGGACAGTCCGTCTATGGCTACACCTTC.

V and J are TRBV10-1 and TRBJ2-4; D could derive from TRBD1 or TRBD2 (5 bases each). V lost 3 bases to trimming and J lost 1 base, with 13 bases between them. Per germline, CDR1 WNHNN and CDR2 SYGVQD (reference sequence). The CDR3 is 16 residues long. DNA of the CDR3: TGCGCCAGCAGTGATACTCGGGGCATGGCCAAAAACATTCAGTACTTC. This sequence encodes CASSDTRGMAKNIQYF.

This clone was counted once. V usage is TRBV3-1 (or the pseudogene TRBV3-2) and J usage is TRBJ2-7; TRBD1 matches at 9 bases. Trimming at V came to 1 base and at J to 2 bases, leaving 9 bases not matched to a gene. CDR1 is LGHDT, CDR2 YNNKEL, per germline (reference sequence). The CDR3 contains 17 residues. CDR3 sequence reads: CASSQGAWTGDTYEQYF. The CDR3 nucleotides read TGTGCCAGCAGCCAAGGGGCGTGGACAGGGGATACCTACGAGCAGTACTTC.

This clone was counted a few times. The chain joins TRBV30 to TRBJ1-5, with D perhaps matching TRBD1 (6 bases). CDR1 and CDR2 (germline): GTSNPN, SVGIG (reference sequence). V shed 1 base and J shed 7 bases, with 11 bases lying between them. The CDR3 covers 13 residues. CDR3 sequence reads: CAWSGGGRQPQHF. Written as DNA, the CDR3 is TGTGCCTGGAGTGGAGGGGGTCGACAGCCCCAGCATTTT. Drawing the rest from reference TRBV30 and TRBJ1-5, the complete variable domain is SQTIHQWPATLVQPVGSPLSLECTVEGTSNPNLYWYRQAAGRGLQLLFYSVGIGQISSEVPQNLSASRPQDRQFILSSKKLLLSDSGFYLCAWSGGGRQPQHFGDGTRLSIL.

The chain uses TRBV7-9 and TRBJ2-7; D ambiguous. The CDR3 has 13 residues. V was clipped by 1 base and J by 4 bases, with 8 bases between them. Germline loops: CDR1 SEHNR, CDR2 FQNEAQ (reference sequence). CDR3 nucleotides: TGTGCCAGCAGCTTAGGGTATTGGTACGAGCAGTACTTC. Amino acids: CASSLGYWYEQYF. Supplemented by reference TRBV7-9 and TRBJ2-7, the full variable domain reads DTGVSQNPRHKITKRGQNVTFRCDPISEHNRLYWYRQTLGQGPEFLTYFQNEAQLEKSRLLSDRFSAERPKGSFSTLEIQRTEQGDSAMYLCASSLGYWYEQYFGPGTRLTVT.

The CDR3 DNA follows: TGTGCCACCAGCAGGACCAGGGGAAGTGGGGCCAACGTCCTGACTTTC. Amino acid sequence: CATSRTRGSGANVLTF. J is TRBJ2-6 and V is TRBV15, with D maybe TRBD1 (6 bases). Germline CDR1 is LNHNV and CDR2 is YYDKDF (reference sequence). The CDR3 runs 16 residues. V was shortened by 3 bases and J by 3 bases, with 12 bases between the two germline ends.